The text below deals with one T cell receptor (beta chain). No antigen is known for it. The data were obtained in a study of PD-1 blockade in classical Hodgkin lymphoma. Study-wide points: Significant TCR diversity gains by C4D1 occurred in CD4+ but not CD8+ cells.

Profiling relied on immunoSEQ multiplex PCR, and the TCRdb table lists in-frame clones only, not all of them. There are about 6,500 clones in the sample; over 65% occur only once, and 45% to 70% lies in the top ten. Every patient had relapsed following autologous stem cell transplantation, and cohorts differed in brentuximab vedotin exposure. Best responses included complete response and partial response; otherwise, the best response was progressive disease. The CDR3 loop spans 12 amino acids. The V end was cut by 5 bases, the J end by 11 bases, with 15 bases between. CDR1 is KGHSH, CDR2 LQKENI, per germline.

The clonotype was recovered from a human donor with classical Hodgkin lymphoma. The rearrangement joins TRBV18 to TRBJ2-5, with TRBD2 as a possible D gene (5 bases). The specimen was peripheral blood mononuclear cells (PBMCs), collected at baseline. The CDR3 sequence: CASSISEWEQYF. CDR3 in DNA: TGTGCCAGCTCAATAAGTGAGTGGGAGCAGTACTTC.